Presented here are 30 T cell receptor beta chains from one specimen sequenced in a study of blood T cell repertoires in COVID-19. Only in-frame clones appear in the TCRdb table, and some are missing; sequencing was by immunoSEQ multiplex PCR. The sample lists 90,000 to 140,000 clones, 81% occurring once. Sequenced material: peripheral blood. These receptors were collected from a woman in her 70s with acute or convalescent COVID-19.

V usage is TRBV2 and J usage is TRBJ1-2; 11 bases fit TRBD1. Trimming cost V 6 bases and J 5 bases; bases outside gene matches: 2. The CDR3 runs 13 residues. From germline, CDR1 is SNHLY and CDR2 FYNNEI. This CDR3 reads CASRDRGLYGYTF. The CDR3 coding sequence is TGTGCCAGCAGGGACAGGGGGCTTTATGGCTACACCTTC.

The chain joins TRBV12-3 or TRBV12-4 to TRBJ1-1; the D gene is possibly TRBD1 (5 bases). The CDR3 extends over 12 amino acids. Trimming stripped 4 bases from V and 11 bases from J, with 14 bases between. In DNA, the CDR3 is TGTGCCAGCAGTTCTAAGGGGATCGACGCTTTCTTT. Encoded protein: CASSSKGIDAFF.

The chain carries TRBV29-1 and TRBJ1-2, with TRBD1 matching over 12 bases. V dropped 7 bases and J dropped 5; count of bases not matched to a gene: 5. The germline CDR1 and CDR2 sequences are SQVTM and ANQGSEA. The CDR3 is 13 amino acids. CDR3 amino acids: CSAGQGASYGYTF. The CDR3 nucleotides are TGCAGCGCGGGACAGGGGGCATCGTATGGCTACACCTTC.

The gene calls are TRBV7-2 and TRBJ2-7; 7 positions match TRBD1. Trimming cost V 1 base and J 3 bases; bases outside gene matches: 6. Germline V gives CDR1 SGHTA, CDR2 FQGNSA. This CDR3 is 15 amino acids long. CDR3 residues: CASSLGPGQYYEQYF. CDR3 sequence (DNA): TGTGCCAGCAGCTTAGGCCCGGGACAGTACTACGAGCAGTACTTC.

This rearrangement joins TRBV2 to TRBJ2-1; unclear D gene. The CDR3 length is 13 residues. In germline, CDR1 is SNHLY, CDR2 FYNNEI. Between the trimmed V and J ends, which lost 6 bases and 3 bases, there was a span of 9 bases. The CDR3 DNA is TGTGCCAGCAGCTCAGAGGTCTACAATGAGCAGTTCTTC. Its protein is CASSSEVYNEQFF.

The CDR3 loop is CASSLLVSGETQYF. Written as DNA, the CDR3 is TGCGCCAGCAGCTTGTTGGTCTCAGGCGAGACCCAGTACTTC. V is TRBV5-1 and J is TRBJ2-5; no clear D gene. From germline, CDR1 is SGHRS and CDR2 YFSETQ. V lost 1 base and J lost 5, with 12 bases in between. The CDR3 spans 14 residues.

V usage is TRBV20-1 and J usage is TRBJ1-2; D gene unclear. The ends were cut back, 1 base at V and 6 bases at J, with 6 bases in the middle. The CDR3 has 11 residues. Germline lookup yields CDR1 DFQATT and CDR2 SNEGSKA (reference sequence). The DNA for the CDR3 is TGCAGTGCTAGAGCACAGCATGGCTACACCTTC. This encodes CSARAQHGYTF.

The chain carries TRBV10-3 and TRBJ2-1; no definite D call. Trimming took 3 bases from V and 6 from J, leaving 6 bases between them. Germline lookup yields CDR1 ENHRY and CDR2 SYGVKD. The CDR3 is made up of 12 amino acids. CDR3 protein: CAISERSNEQFF. The CDR3 DNA sequence: TGTGCCATCAGTGAACGGAGCAATGAGCAGTTCTTC.

The V call is TRBV30, the J call TRBJ1-3; D unclear. The germline V gene encodes CDR1 GTSNPN and CDR2 SVGIG (reference sequence). Trimming shortened V by 0 bases and J by 0 bases, and 9 bases separated the two germline ends. The CDR3 spans 15 residues. In nucleotides, the CDR3 is TGTGCCTGGAGTGTAGCCCCAAGCTCTGGAAACACCATATATTTT. This sequence encodes CAWSVAPSSGNTIYF.

This clone was counted between two and nine times. The chain is built from TRBV7-9 and TRBJ1-2, with TRBD1 identical over 7 bases. The CDR3 sequence is 14 residues long. Germline CDR1 is SEHNR and CDR2 is FQNEAQ (reference sequence). The V gene end was trimmed by 0 bases and the J gene end by 9 bases; junction bases not matched to a gene: 7. CDR3 coding DNA: TGTGCCAGCAGCTTAGCCGGGACAGAGAGTAGCTACACCTTC. This encodes CASSLAGTESSYTF.

V and J are TRBV7-2 and TRBJ2-7; D call uncertain. Trimming cost V 0 bases and J 4 bases, with 16 bases left between them. CDR1 is SGHTA, CDR2 FQGNSA, per germline. The CDR3 length is 16 residues. The CDR3 loop reads CASSLADSLGGYEQYF. CDR3 in DNA: TGTGCCAGCAGCTTAGCAGACTCTCTTGGCGGTTACGAGCAGTACTTC.

This clone was counted a few times. The genes are TRBV19 and TRBJ1-1, with TRBD1 matching over 9 bases. Unmatched junction bases numbered 6, after V lost 4 bases and J lost 3 bases. The CDR3 covers 15 residues. Germline V gene lookup returns CDR1 LNHDA and CDR2 SQIVND (reference sequence). CDR3 region: CASSTGQGFDTEAFF. Here the CDR3 DNA reads TGTGCCAGTAGTACGGGACAGGGATTTGACACTGAAGCTTTCTTT.

This clone was observed a single time. This chain uses TRBV5-1 with TRBJ2-3; tentative D call: TRBD1 (6 bases). Looked up from germline, CDR1 is SGHRS and CDR2 is YFSETQ. CDR3 size: 16 residues. V was pared by 4 bases and J by 1 base, with 16 bases between. CDR3 DNA: TGCGCCAGCAGCAGAATACAGGGTAGCGGCACAGATACGCAGTATTTT. It yields the protein CASSRIQGSGTDTQYF.

The CDR3, as DNA: TGTGCCAGTAAGGGGACTAGCGGGGGCCTGCGGGGAGATACGCAGTATTTT. This sequence encodes CASKGTSGGLRGDTQYF. The chain joins TRBV19 to TRBJ2-3; 14 nucleotides line up with TRBD2. CDR1 is LNHDA, CDR2 SQIVND, per germline (reference sequence). The CDR3 has 17 amino acids. V shed 7 bases, J shed 5 bases, and the junction held 11 bases outside the gene matches.

This sequence joins TRBV10-1 and TRBJ2-1, with D possibly being TRBD2 (5 bases). CDR1 is WNHNN, CDR2 SYGVQD, per germline (reference sequence). The CDR3 consists of 16 residues. Trimming removed 5 bases from V and 5 bases from J, with 19 bases in between. The CDR3 protein is CASSPGERVCNNEQFF. The CDR3 DNA reads TGCGCCAGCAGTCCCGGGGAACGGGTTTGCAACAATGAGCAGTTCTTC.

This rearrangement joins TRBV9 to TRBJ1-2; 7 bases agree with TRBD1. The CDR3 is 13 amino acids. With 4 bases clipped from V and 4 bases from J, the junction kept 4 bases outside the gene matches. CDR1 is SGDLS, CDR2 YYNGEE, per germline. The CDR3, as DNA: TGTGCCAGCAGCCCAGGGGGGAGCTATGGCTACACCTTC. It yields the protein CASSPGGSYGYTF. The variable domain in full, with the rest retrieved from reference TRBV9 and TRBJ1-2, is DSGVTQTPKHLITATGQRVTLRCSPRSGDLSVYWYQQSLDQGLQFLIQYYNGEERAKGNILERFSAQQFPDLHSELNLSSLELGDSALYFCASSPGGSYGYTFGSGTRLTVV.

This chain connects TRBV6-5 to TRBJ1-2; a weak D match, TRBD1 (6 bases). Germline CDR1 is MNHEY and CDR2 is SVGAGI. This CDR3 is built from 12 residues. V was pared by 10 bases and J by 7 bases, with 16 bases between. The CDR3 reads CATTQGLGGYTF. CDR3 nucleotide sequence: TGTGCCACCACTCAGGGGCTCGGTGGCTACACCTTC.

The chain is built from TRBV7-8 and TRBJ2-7; D is perhaps TRBD1 (6 bases). This CDR3 is 16 amino acids long. Germline lookup yields CDR1 SGHVS and CDR2 FQNEAQ. Trimming left V 1 base short and J 2 bases short, with 15 bases between. CDR3 amino acids: CASSLENRQATYEQYF. In DNA form, the CDR3 reads TGTGCCAGCAGCTTAGAGAATCGACAGGCCACCTACGAGCAGTACTTC.

This clone has a single count. The J gene is TRBJ1-6, the V gene TRBV7-2; 9 bases line up with TRBD1. J gave up 10 bases and V 3 bases, and 4 bases lay outside the gene matches. Germline loops: CDR1 SGHTA, CDR2 FQGNSA. The length of the CDR3 is 14 residues. The DNA of the CDR3 is TGTGCCAGCAGCTTCGACAGGGGGGAATCACCCCTCCACTTT. Translating gives CASSFDRGESPLHF.

This chain joins TRBV30 and TRBJ2-7; perhaps TRBD2 as D (5 bases). Germline V gene sequence: CDR1 GTSNPN, CDR2 SVGIG (reference sequence). This CDR3 spans 13 amino acids. Trimming shortened V by 2 bases and J by 2 bases, and 10 bases separated the two germline ends. CDR3 protein: CAWSTGIPYEQYF. The CDR3 nucleotides read TGTGCCTGGAGTACGGGGATCCCCTACGAGCAGTACTTC.

The genes are TRBV28 and TRBJ2-2; 8 bases agree with TRBD2. Germline V CDR1 and CDR2: MDHEN, SYDVKM. Trimming at V came to 6 bases and at J to 4 bases, leaving 7 bases not matched to a gene. This CDR3 comprises 15 residues. As DNA, the CDR3 is TGTGCCAGCAGATCCGGGGGGGAAGGCACCGGGGAGCTGTTTTTT. Its translation: CASRSGGEGTGELFF.

The V gene is TRBV10-3, the J gene TRBJ1-2; D perhaps matches TRBD1 (5 bases). Trimming took 0 bases from V and 4 from J, leaving 6 bases between them. The germline CDR1 and CDR2 sequences are ENHRY and SYGVKD. This CDR3 has 13 residues. The CDR3 DNA reads TGTGCCATCAGTGAGTCGACAGCCTATGGCTACACCTTC. Amino acids: CAISESTAYGYTF.

The rearrangement uses TRBV3-1 (or the pseudogene TRBV3-2) and TRBJ1-3, with D tentatively TRBD1 (6 bases). The germline gives CDR1 LGHDT, CDR2 YNNKEL (reference sequence). CDR3 length equals 16 residues. With 4 bases removed from V and 2 bases from J, the gap between germline ends came to 15 bases. This chain's CDR3 is CASSRGGSRTGNTIYF. CDR3 in DNA: TGTGCCAGCAGCCGAGGGGGAAGCCGGACTGGAAACACCATATATTTT.

This clone has only a few counts. The chain combines TRBV29-1 with TRBJ1-2; 8 positions agree with TRBD1. The V segment lost 5 bases and the J segment 8 bases; nucleotides outside the gene matches: 4. From germline, CDR1 is SQVTM and CDR2 ANQGSEA. The CDR3 is made up of 11 amino acids. The CDR3 reads CSVQGAGGYTF. Written as DNA, the CDR3 is TGCAGCGTTCAGGGGGCAGGGGGCTACACCTTC.

The chain recombines TRBV11-2 with TRBJ2-3; 8 bases are shared with TRBD2. Trimming removed 1 base from V and 0 bases from J; junction bases left unmatched: 3. The CDR3 spans 16 residues. Germline V lookup: CDR1 SGHAT, CDR2 FQNNGV. The CDR3: CASSLGASGSTDTQYF. The CDR3 bases are TGTGCCAGCAGCTTAGGGGCTAGCGGGAGCACAGATACGCAGTATTTT.

The chain recombines TRBV5-4 with TRBJ2-1; 11 nucleotides line up with TRBD2. Trimming removed 0 bases from V and 9 bases from J; junction bases left unmatched: 8. Germline CDR1 SGHNT, CDR2 YYREEE (reference sequence). The length of the CDR3 is 16 residues. Here the CDR3 DNA reads TGTGCCAGCAGCTTGGACATAGCGGGAGGGCCCGGTGAGCAGTTCTTC. The encoded protein is CASSLDIAGGPGEQFF.

The rearrangement joins TRBV20-1 to TRBJ1-2; D remains unclear. Germline V CDR1 and CDR2: DFQATT, SNEGSKA (reference sequence). This CDR3 has 13 amino acids. V was shortened by 3 bases and J by 4 bases, with 12 bases between the two germline ends. The CDR3 nucleotides are TGCAGTGCTAGTACCCCTTCGGGCTATGGCTACACCTTC. Translated: CSASTPSGYGYTF.

The chain employs TRBV2 and TRBJ2-3, with 13 bases lining up with TRBD2. Per the germline V gene, CDR1 is SNHLY and CDR2 is FYNNEI. V lost 6 bases to trimming and J lost 2 bases; unmatched junction nucleotides: 2. This CDR3 is built from 15 residues. The CDR3 reads CASRGTSGNTDTQYF. CDR3 nucleotide sequence: TGTGCCAGCAGGGGGACTAGCGGGAACACAGATACGCAGTATTTT.

The rearrangement uses TRBV3-1 (or the pseudogene TRBV3-2) and TRBJ2-5; D not certain. CDR1 LGHDT and CDR2 YNNKEL come from the germline V gene (reference sequence). CDR3 length: 12 residues. The ends were cut back, 1 base at V and 5 bases at J, with 5 bases in the middle. The CDR3: CASSQVRETQYF. The CDR3 nucleotides read TGTGCCAGCAGCCAAGTGAGGGAGACCCAGTACTTC.

This chain uses TRBV7-2 with TRBJ1-5; TRBD1 is a possible D gene (5 bases). The CDR3 runs to 13 residues. The ends were cut back, 2 bases at V and 5 bases at J, with 7 bases in the middle. CDR1 is SGHTA and CDR2 is FQGNSA in the germline V gene. CDR3 in amino acids: CASSLKGDQPQHF. DNA of the CDR3: TGTGCCAGCAGCTTAAAAGGGGATCAGCCCCAGCATTTT.